The present entry profiles one TCR beta chain with its context. Antigen unknown. Trimming left V 8 bases short and J 5 bases short, with 12 bases between. The length of the CDR3 is 12 residues. This entry is derived from a study of T cell responses to AZD1222 COVID-19 vaccine. Study-level points and caveats: At baseline, just five or six AZD1222 recipients tested seropositive.

Method: immunoSEQ multiplex PCR; TCRdb's copy keeps in-frame clones and lacks some. The sample has about 85,000 clones, approximately 87% seen once. This TCR came from an adult in good health. J is TRBJ1-1 and V is TRBV12-3 or TRBV12-4, with D uncertain. The sample here was peripheral blood, taken on day 0 of AZD1222 vaccination. The CDR3 DNA follows: TGTGCCAGCGTTCCCGAGGCAACTGAAGCTTTCTTT. Residues: CASVPEATEAFF.